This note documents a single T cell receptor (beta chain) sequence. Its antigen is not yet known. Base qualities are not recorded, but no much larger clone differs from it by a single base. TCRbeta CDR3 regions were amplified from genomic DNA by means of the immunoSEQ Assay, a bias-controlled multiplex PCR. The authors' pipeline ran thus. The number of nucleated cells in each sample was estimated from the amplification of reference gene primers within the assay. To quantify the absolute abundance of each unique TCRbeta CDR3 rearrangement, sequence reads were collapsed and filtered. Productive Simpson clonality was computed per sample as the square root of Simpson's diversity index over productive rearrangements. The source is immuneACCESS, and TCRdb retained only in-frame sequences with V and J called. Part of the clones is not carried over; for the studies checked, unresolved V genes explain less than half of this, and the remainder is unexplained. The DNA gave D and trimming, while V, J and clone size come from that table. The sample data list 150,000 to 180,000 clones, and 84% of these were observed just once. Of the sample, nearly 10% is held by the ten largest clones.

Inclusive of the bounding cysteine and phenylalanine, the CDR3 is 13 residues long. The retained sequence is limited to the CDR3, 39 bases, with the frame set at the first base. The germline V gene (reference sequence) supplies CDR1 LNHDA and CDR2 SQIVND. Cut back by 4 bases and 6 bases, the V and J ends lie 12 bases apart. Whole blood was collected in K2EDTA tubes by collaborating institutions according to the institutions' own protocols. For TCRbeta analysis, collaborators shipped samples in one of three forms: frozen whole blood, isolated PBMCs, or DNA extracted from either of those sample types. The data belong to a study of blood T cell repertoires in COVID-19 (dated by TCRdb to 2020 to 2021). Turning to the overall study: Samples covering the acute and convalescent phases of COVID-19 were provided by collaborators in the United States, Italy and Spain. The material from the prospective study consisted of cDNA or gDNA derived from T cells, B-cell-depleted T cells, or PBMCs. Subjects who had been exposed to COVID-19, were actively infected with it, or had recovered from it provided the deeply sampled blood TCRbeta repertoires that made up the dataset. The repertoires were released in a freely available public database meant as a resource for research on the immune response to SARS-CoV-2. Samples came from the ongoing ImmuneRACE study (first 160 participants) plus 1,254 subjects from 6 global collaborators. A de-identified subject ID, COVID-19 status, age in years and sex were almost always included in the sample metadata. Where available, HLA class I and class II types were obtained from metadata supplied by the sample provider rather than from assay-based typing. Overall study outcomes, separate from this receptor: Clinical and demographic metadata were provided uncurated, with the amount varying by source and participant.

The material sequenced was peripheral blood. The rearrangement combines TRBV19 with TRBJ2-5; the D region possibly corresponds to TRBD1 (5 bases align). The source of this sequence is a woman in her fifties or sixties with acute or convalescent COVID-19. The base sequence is TGTGCCAGTAGTACCACAGGCGCTAAGACCCAGTACTTC. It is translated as CASSTTGAKTQYF.